This TCR beta chain was captured in a study of blood T cells in healthy people across ages. Points from the study as a whole: It was the long-lived donors that had more naive CD4+ cells and higher diversity than aged donors. Estimates of diversity drawn from one million T cells were considered underestimates. With donor CMV status unknown, expanded clonotype changes were possibly confounded.

This clonotype was observed a handful of times. Its specificity is not known. It was with a sample-barcoded 5' primer and a J-beta primer mix that a second PCR of roughly 7 to 11 cycles was run. TCRdb analysed the 5' RACE reads with MiXCR anew, one entry per CDR3 protein. Among about 1 million distinct CDR3 sequences listed, approximately 25% were seen once. Germline V gives CDR1 MDHEN, CDR2 SYDVKM. This CDR3 is built from 15 residues. V was cut by 2 bases and J by 2 bases, with 12 bases left in between. These data also featured in a second study, about T cells of mothers and their children. As that report states: Mothers and children who were related shared slightly more overlap than unrelated pairs, but not significantly more.

This rearrangement joins TRBV28 to TRBJ2-5, with TRBD2 as a possible D gene (5 bases). The TCR was taken from a girl aged 2 to 9 in good health. Sequenced sample: blood. The CDR3 loop is CASSLVGDRQETQYF. In nucleotides, the CDR3 is TGTGCCAGCAGTTTAGTGGGAGATCGACAAGAGACCCAGTACTTC.